This is a list of T cell receptor beta chains from one sample in a study of cytomegalovirus exposure and HLA in healthy donors. Sequencing used immunoSEQ multiplex PCR; TCRdb keeps in-frame clones, though not all of them. The sample holds some 70,000 clones, 85% to 90% seen once. Sequencing used PBMCs. These receptors were obtained from a woman younger than 30 in good health and CMV-seronegative. CDR3s include the opening cysteine and the closing phenylalanine or tryptophan. D genes are given only for firm matches. Only some rows state a clone size, as once, few, many or a class for expanded clones.

D	V	size	J	length	CDR3	DNA
-	TRBV4-3	-	TRBJ1-2	18	CASSQVLWRRTLIDGYTF	TGCGCCAGCAGCCAAGTACTCTGGCGACGGACACTCATCGATGGCTACACCTTC
-	TRBV7-9	few	TRBJ1-2	15	CASSLRPIEGYGYTF	TGTGCCAGCAGCCTACGCCCCATAGAGGGCTATGGCTACACCTTC
-	TRBV18	-	TRBJ1-1	13	CASSGQRNTEAFF	TGTGCCAGCTCAGGACAGAGGAACACTGAAGCTTTCTTT
-	TRBV5-1	-	TRBJ1-3	13	CASSRGNGNTIYF	TGCGCCAGCAGCCGGGGGAACGGAAACACCATATATTTT
TRBD1	TRBV19	-	TRBJ2-7	14	CASSIGQGKYEQYF	TGTGCCAGTAGTATAGGACAGGGTAAATACGAGCAGTACTTC
-	TRBV2	-	TRBJ1-2	12	CASKGADYGYTF	TGTGCCAGCAAGGGAGCTGACTATGGCTACACCTTC
-	TRBV21-1	-	TRBJ1-1	16	CASTQGGRRSGTEAFF	TGTGCCAGCACCCAAGGGGGTCGGCGGTCTGGCACTGAAGCTTTCTTT
TRBD2	TRBV7-2	-	TRBJ2-1	14	CASSVSGRVTEQFF	TGTGCCAGCAGCGTAAGCGGGAGGGTAACTGAGCAGTTCTTC
-	TRBV5-4	once	TRBJ1-2	16	CASSAGGTNLNYGYTF	TGTGCCAGCAGCGCGGGAGGGACAAACCTTAACTATGGCTACACCTTC
-	TRBV5-1	-	TRBJ2-7	14	CASSLTGSTYEQYF	TGCGCCAGCAGCTTGACAGGGAGTACCTACGAGCAGTACTTC
TRBD1	TRBV7-9	-	TRBJ2-7	17	CASSLADLTGGHDEQYF	TGTGCCAGCAGCTTAGCGGATTTAACAGGGGGCCATGACGAGCAGTACTTC
TRBD1	TRBV7-2	-	TRBJ1-4	16	CASSLGFRTGDEKLFF	TGTGCCAGCAGCTTAGGGTTCCGGACAGGGGACGAAAAACTGTTTTTT
TRBD2	TRBV6-1	-	TRBJ2-2	14	CANGGGPGTGELFF	TGTGCCAACGGCGGGGGGCCGGGCACCGGGGAGCTGTTTTTT
-	TRBV28	-	TRBJ2-7	13	CASRRQDLPEQYF	TGTGCCAGCAGACGACAGGACCTTCCCGAGCAGTACTTC
-	TRBV5-1	-	TRBJ2-7	14	CASSPDRTLYEQYF	TGCGCCAGCAGCCCCGACAGGACCCTCTACGAGCAGTACTTC
-	TRBV4-3	few	TRBJ1-2	13	CASSQDVQYGYTF	TGCGCCAGCAGCCAAGACGTTCAGTATGGCTACACCTTC
-	TRBV19	-	TRBJ2-1	17	CASSISPPGGLGNEQFF	TGTGCCAGTAGTATAAGCCCCCCCGGGGGGCTGGGTAATGAGCAGTTCTTC
-	TRBV7-3	-	TRBJ1-2	12	CASSQTGFGYTF	TGTGCCAGCAGCCAAACAGGGTTCGGCTACACCTTC
-	TRBV6-1	-	TRBJ1-5	13	CASSASVNQPQHF	TGTGCCAGCAGTGCCAGTGTGAATCAGCCCCAGCATTTT
-	TRBV19	few	TRBJ2-3	13	CASSRGSADTQYF	TGTGCCAGTAGCAGGGGAAGCGCAGATACGCAGTATTTT